Listed below are T cell receptor beta chains from one sample, sequenced in a study of cytomegalovirus exposure and HLA in healthy donors. The protocol was immunoSEQ multiplex PCR, while the TCRdb copy is restricted to in-frame clones and leaves out a portion. The sample gives approximately 210,000 clones, around nine tenths of which show up once; roughly 1.9% is in the top ten. The sample comprised PBMCs. These receptors came from a woman under 30 in good health and CMV-seronegative. Both conserved end residues are part of each CDR3. Fields, in order: V gene, D gene, J gene, clone size, CDR3 DNA, CDR3 protein. The D gene is left open where the match is weak. Expanded clones are given a class, and other clones once, few, many or no size at all.

v_gene: TRBV19
d_gene: -
j_gene: TRBJ2-3
abundance: -
CDR3nt: TGTGCCAGTAGTATATCTTTTAGCACAGATACGCAGTATTTT
CDR3aa: CASSISFSTDTQYF

v_gene: TRBV6-6
d_gene: -
j_gene: TRBJ1-2
abundance: -
CDR3nt: TGTGCCAGCAGTTACTCCCCGGGGTTGAACTATGGCTACACCTTC
CDR3aa: CASSYSPGLNYGYTF

v_gene: TRBV1
d_gene: -
j_gene: TRBJ2-1
abundance: -
CDR3nt: TGCACCAGCAGCCAAGATGACCCCGGGACTAGCGCATCTGGAGACAATGAGCAGTTCTTC
CDR3aa: CTSSQDDPGTSASGDNEQFF

v_gene: TRBV7-9
d_gene: TRBD2
j_gene: TRBJ2-3
abundance: -
CDR3nt: TGTGCCAGCAGCTTATTTGGGACTAGCAGAACAGATACGCAGTATTTT
CDR3aa: CASSLFGTSRTDTQYF

v_gene: TRBV5-1
d_gene: -
j_gene: TRBJ1-1
abundance: -
CDR3nt: TGCGCCAGCAGCAAACAGGGACCTACGAACACTGAAGCTTTCTTT
CDR3aa: CASSKQGPTNTEAFF

v_gene: TRBV5-6
d_gene: TRBD2
j_gene: TRBJ2-2
abundance: -
CDR3nt: TGTGCCAGCAGCGGGGACTATTCCGGGGAGCTGTTTTTT
CDR3aa: CASSGDYSGELFF

v_gene: TRBV18
d_gene: -
j_gene: TRBJ1-2
abundance: -
CDR3nt: TGTGCCAGCTCACCACCTCTTACGGGAAACTATGGCTACACCTTC
CDR3aa: CASSPPLTGNYGYTF

v_gene: TRBV19
d_gene: -
j_gene: TRBJ1-2
abundance: few
CDR3nt: TGTGCCAGTCGAGACAGCCGCTATGGCTACACCTTC
CDR3aa: CASRDSRYGYTF

v_gene: TRBV7-9
d_gene: -
j_gene: TRBJ1-5
abundance: -
CDR3nt: TGTTCCAGCAGCTTAGCAGCAGGGTCCTATAGCAATCAGCCCCAGCATTTT
CDR3aa: CSSSLAAGSYSNQPQHF

v_gene: TRBV19
d_gene: -
j_gene: TRBJ1-2
abundance: -
CDR3nt: TGTGCCAGTAGTACCGGGGACACCTATGGCTACACCTTC
CDR3aa: CASSTGDTYGYTF

v_gene: TRBV7-9
d_gene: -
j_gene: TRBJ2-5
abundance: once
CDR3nt: TGTGCCAGCAGCCCCGGCGGGTGGGGCCAAGAGACCCAGTACTTC
CDR3aa: CASSPGGWGQETQYF

v_gene: TRBV9
d_gene: -
j_gene: TRBJ1-4
abundance: -
CDR3nt: TGTGCCAGCAGCGTAACCTCTGACACGTATGAAAAACTGTTTTTT
CDR3aa: CASSVTSDTYEKLFF

v_gene: TRBV7-2
d_gene: -
j_gene: TRBJ1-3
abundance: -
CDR3nt: TGTGCCAGCAGCGCGGGACGGGGCTCTGGAAACACCATATATTTT
CDR3aa: CASSAGRGSGNTIYF

v_gene: TRBV11-3
d_gene: -
j_gene: TRBJ2-5
abundance: -
CDR3nt: TGTGCCAGCAGCCCAGGGGCGGGAGACGGGACCCAGTACTTC
CDR3aa: CASSPGAGDGTQYF

v_gene: TRBV10-3
d_gene: -
j_gene: TRBJ2-7
abundance: -
CDR3nt: TGTGCCATCAGTGAGGCAGGGAAGTATAGATACGAGCAGTACTTC
CDR3aa: CAISEAGKYRYEQYF

v_gene: TRBV6-9
d_gene: -
j_gene: TRBJ1-5
abundance: -
CDR3nt: TGTGCCAGCAGTTGCAAACAGGACGGACATAGCAATCAGCCCCAGCATTTT
CDR3aa: CASSCKQDGHSNQPQHF

v_gene: TRBV27
d_gene: -
j_gene: TRBJ2-1
abundance: -
CDR3nt: TGTGCCAGCAGTCCCTACCCACAATTCCTATCTAGCGATGAGCAGTTCTTC
CDR3aa: CASSPYPQFLSSDEQFF

v_gene: TRBV7-2
d_gene: -
j_gene: TRBJ1-5
abundance: once
CDR3nt: TGTGCCAGCAGCTTTCAGGCTCAGCCCCAGCATTTT
CDR3aa: CASSFQAQPQHF

v_gene: TRBV9
d_gene: TRBD2
j_gene: TRBJ2-3
abundance: few
CDR3nt: TGTGCCAGCAGCGTCGGACTAGTCGATACGCAGTATTTT
CDR3aa: CASSVGLVDTQYF

v_gene: TRBV5-1
d_gene: TRBD2
j_gene: TRBJ2-1
abundance: -
CDR3nt: TGCGCCAGCAGCTTTATAGCGGGGGGGTACAATGAGCAGTTCTTC
CDR3aa: CASSFIAGGYNEQFF

v_gene: TRBV30
d_gene: TRBD1
j_gene: TRBJ1-3
abundance: -
CDR3nt: TGTGCCTGGACCCTGACAGGGGGAAACACCATATATTTT
CDR3aa: CAWTLTGGNTIYF

v_gene: TRBV6-1
d_gene: TRBD1
j_gene: TRBJ2-3
abundance: once
CDR3nt: TGTGCCAGCAGTGATAAGGGGACAGGGGGCTTTAGCACAGATACGCAGTATTTT
CDR3aa: CASSDKGTGGFSTDTQYF

v_gene: TRBV7-9
d_gene: -
j_gene: TRBJ2-2
abundance: -
CDR3nt: TGTGCCAGCAGCCGTCGGGGTCATTCGAACACCGGGGAGCTGTTTTTT
CDR3aa: CASSRRGHSNTGELFF

v_gene: TRBV5-4
d_gene: TRBD1
j_gene: TRBJ2-3
abundance: -
CDR3nt: TGTGCCAGCAGCCGGGACAGGGGGCCAGATACGCAGTATTTT
CDR3aa: CASSRDRGPDTQYF

v_gene: TRBV30
d_gene: -
j_gene: TRBJ1-5
abundance: -
CDR3nt: TGTGCCTGGAACTCGCTAGGAAGGAATCAGCCCCAGCATTTT
CDR3aa: CAWNSLGRNQPQHF

v_gene: TRBV9
d_gene: -
j_gene: TRBJ2-3
abundance: -
CDR3nt: TGTGCCAGCAGCGCGACTGGCACAGATACGCAGTATTTT
CDR3aa: CASSATGTDTQYF

v_gene: TRBV2
d_gene: TRBD2
j_gene: TRBJ2-2
abundance: -
CDR3nt: TGTGCCAGCAGTACTAGCGGCACCGGGGAGCTGTTTTTT
CDR3aa: CASSTSGTGELFF

v_gene: TRBV19
d_gene: TRBD1
j_gene: TRBJ1-5
abundance: -
CDR3nt: TGTGCCAGTAGTATAAGGACAGGGCCGACATATAGCAATCAGCCCCAGCATTTT
CDR3aa: CASSIRTGPTYSNQPQHF

v_gene: TRBV6-1
d_gene: TRBD1
j_gene: TRBJ2-2
abundance: -
CDR3nt: TGTGCCAGCAGAGGACAGGAGTACACCGGGGAGCTGTTTTTT
CDR3aa: CASRGQEYTGELFF

v_gene: TRBV19
d_gene: -
j_gene: TRBJ1-1
abundance: -
CDR3nt: TGTGCCAGTAGTTGGAACAGGGCCATGAACACTGAAGCTTTCTTT
CDR3aa: CASSWNRAMNTEAFF

v_gene: TRBV6-5
d_gene: -
j_gene: TRBJ2-1
abundance: -
CDR3nt: TGTGCCAGCAGTTGGACCCGACAGGGAGGAGAGCAGTTCTTC
CDR3aa: CASSWTRQGGEQFF

v_gene: TRBV5-6
d_gene: -
j_gene: TRBJ1-5
abundance: -
CDR3nt: TGTGCCAGCAGCTCCGCCACGGGGGGTAGCAATCAGCCCCAGCATTTT
CDR3aa: CASSSATGGSNQPQHF

v_gene: TRBV9
d_gene: TRBD1
j_gene: TRBJ1-4
abundance: -
CDR3nt: TGTGCCACCATCACGACAGGGGGAAATGAAAAACTGTTTTTT
CDR3aa: CATITTGGNEKLFF

v_gene: TRBV5-1
d_gene: TRBD1
j_gene: TRBJ2-5
abundance: few
CDR3nt: TGCGCCAGCAGCTGGACAGGGTACCAAGAGACCCAGTACTTC
CDR3aa: CASSWTGYQETQYF

v_gene: TRBV5-4
d_gene: -
j_gene: TRBJ2-3
abundance: -
CDR3nt: TGTGCCAGCAGCTCCACGCCGGGACTGAGAGGAGATACGCAGTATTTT
CDR3aa: CASSSTPGLRGDTQYF

v_gene: TRBV19
d_gene: -
j_gene: TRBJ2-1
abundance: -
CDR3nt: TGTGCCAGTAGTATAGTTGGAGACAATGAGCAGTTCTTC
CDR3aa: CASSIVGDNEQFF

v_gene: TRBV5-1
d_gene: -
j_gene: TRBJ2-3
abundance: -
CDR3nt: TGCGCCAGCAGAAGGGGTTCGGGCACAGATACGCAGTATTTT
CDR3aa: CASRRGSGTDTQYF

v_gene: TRBV5-4
d_gene: TRBD2
j_gene: TRBJ2-7
abundance: once
CDR3nt: TGTGCCAGCAGCTTCGGCAGCGGGAACCCATACGAGCAGTACTTC
CDR3aa: CASSFGSGNPYEQYF

v_gene: TRBV29-1
d_gene: TRBD1
j_gene: TRBJ2-6
abundance: -
CDR3nt: TGCAGCGTGATGGACAGGTCCTCTGGGGCCAACGTCCTGACTTTC
CDR3aa: CSVMDRSSGANVLTF

v_gene: TRBV19
d_gene: TRBD1
j_gene: TRBJ2-1
abundance: -
CDR3nt: TGTGCCAGTGAGTTCGGGACAGGGAAGTACAATGAGCAGTTCTTC
CDR3aa: CASEFGTGKYNEQFF

v_gene: TRBV10-1
d_gene: -
j_gene: TRBJ2-7
abundance: -
CDR3nt: TGCGCCAGCAGTGACCAATGGACACTCGAGCAGTACTTC
CDR3aa: CASSDQWTLEQYF

v_gene: TRBV29-1
d_gene: -
j_gene: TRBJ1-1
abundance: -
CDR3nt: TGCAGCGCAGAGACAAGCATGAACACTGAAGCTTTCTTT
CDR3aa: CSAETSMNTEAFF

v_gene: TRBV2
d_gene: -
j_gene: TRBJ2-2
abundance: few
CDR3nt: TGTGCCAGCACCCGGGGGGCGGACACCGGGGAGCTGTTTTTT
CDR3aa: CASTRGADTGELFF

v_gene: TRBV18
d_gene: TRBD1
j_gene: TRBJ2-7
abundance: -
CDR3nt: TGTGCCAGCTCACCAACGCTTGGACAGGGATCCTACGAGCAGTACTTC
CDR3aa: CASSPTLGQGSYEQYF

v_gene: TRBV9
d_gene: -
j_gene: TRBJ2-1
abundance: -
CDR3nt: TGTGCCAGCAGCGTAGGGAGTCCTTCTAGCGACAATGAGCAGTTCTTC
CDR3aa: CASSVGSPSSDNEQFF

v_gene: TRBV6-1
d_gene: TRBD1
j_gene: TRBJ2-7
abundance: -
CDR3nt: TGTGCCAGCAGGAAGTCCGGACAGGGCGAGCAGTACTTC
CDR3aa: CASRKSGQGEQYF

v_gene: TRBV28
d_gene: TRBD2
j_gene: TRBJ2-5
abundance: -
CDR3nt: TGTGCCAGCAGCCCACGGCGGGGGGCGGGAAAAGAGACCCAGTACTTC
CDR3aa: CASSPRRGAGKETQYF

v_gene: TRBV19
d_gene: -
j_gene: TRBJ1-2
abundance: once
CDR3nt: TGTGCCAGTAGTACCCTGACAGACTACTATGGCTACACCTTC
CDR3aa: CASSTLTDYYGYTF

v_gene: TRBV5-1
d_gene: -
j_gene: TRBJ1-1
abundance: few
CDR3nt: TGCGCCAGCAGTTTACAGACGATGAACACTGAAGCTTTCTTT
CDR3aa: CASSLQTMNTEAFF

v_gene: TRBV7-7
d_gene: -
j_gene: TRBJ2-1
abundance: -
CDR3nt: TGTGCTAGCAGCTTAGGAGGGGGCGGCTACAATGAGCAGTTCTTC
CDR3aa: CASSLGGGGYNEQFF

v_gene: TRBV30
d_gene: -
j_gene: TRBJ2-3
abundance: -
CDR3nt: TGTGCCTGGAGGGTGACAGGCACAGATACGCAGTATTTT
CDR3aa: CAWRVTGTDTQYF

v_gene: TRBV30
d_gene: -
j_gene: TRBJ1-6
abundance: -
CDR3nt: TGTGCCTGGAGGGTCCCCGGGTCACCCCTCCACTTT
CDR3aa: CAWRVPGSPLHF

v_gene: TRBV6-5
d_gene: -
j_gene: TRBJ1-1
abundance: -
CDR3nt: TGTGCCAGCAGTTCCCACCCTTTGACACGTGAAGCTTTCTTT
CDR3aa: CASSSHPLTREAFF

v_gene: TRBV9
d_gene: TRBD2
j_gene: TRBJ2-7
abundance: -
CDR3nt: TGTGCCAGCAGCGTAGCGGCTAGCGGGGGCTTCTACGAGCAGTACTTC
CDR3aa: CASSVAASGGFYEQYF

v_gene: TRBV5-4
d_gene: TRBD1
j_gene: TRBJ1-2
abundance: -
CDR3nt: TGTGCCAGCAGCTTTACTCCCGGGACAGTCTATGGCTACACCTTC
CDR3aa: CASSFTPGTVYGYTF